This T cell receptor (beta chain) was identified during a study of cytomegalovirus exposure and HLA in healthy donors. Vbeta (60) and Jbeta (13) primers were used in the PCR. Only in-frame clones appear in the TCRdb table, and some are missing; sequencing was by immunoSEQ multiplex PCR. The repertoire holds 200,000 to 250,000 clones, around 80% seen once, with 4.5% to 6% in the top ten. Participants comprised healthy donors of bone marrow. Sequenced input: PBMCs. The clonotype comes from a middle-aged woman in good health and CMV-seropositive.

CDR3 DNA sequence: TGTGCCAGCAGTGACCAGGGGGCAGGCGGCTACACCTTC. The encoded protein is CASSDQGAGGYTF. The V gene is TRBV6-1, the J gene TRBJ1-2; 8 bases are a match to TRBD1. Germline values: CDR1 MNHNS, CDR2 SASEGT. The CDR3 extends over 13 amino acids. Trimming at V came to 3 bases and at J to 8 bases, leaving 5 bases not matched to a gene.